The entry below gives a single TCR beta chain sequence along with its context. The sample originates from a study of blood T cell repertoires in COVID-19. Original methodology: The authors estimated nucleated cell counts from reference gene primer amplification. Sequencing used immunoSEQ multiplex PCR; TCRdb keeps in-frame clones, though not all of them. The V and J calls and clone size were taken over from that table, and D and trimming were inferred from the DNA. The sample includes some 150,000 clones, 85% to 90% seen only once; the top ten take about 7%. CDR1 and CDR2 (germline): SGHKS, YYEKEE (reference sequence). V was clipped by 2 bases and J by 7 bases, with 13 bases between them. The CDR3 runs to 15 residues.

The receptor was isolated from an elderly woman in a cohort sampled during active or convalescent COVID-19. The chain uses TRBV5-5 and TRBJ1-6; D perhaps matches TRBD1 (6 bases). Input material: peripheral blood. In DNA form, the CDR3 reads TGTGCCAGCAGCTTCATTTCCCAGGGGAATTCACCCCTCCACTTT. It encodes CASSFISQGNSPLHF.